Shown below are 5 T cell receptor beta chains from a single sample sequenced in a study of cytomegalovirus exposure and HLA in healthy donors. PCR used 60 Vbeta primers and 13 Jbeta primers. The data were produced by immunoSEQ multiplex PCR, yet TCRdb's version contains in-frame clones alone and is incomplete. The sample lists 200,000 to 250,000 clones; over 65% were seen once. The sequenced material came from PBMCs. These receptors all stem from a human donor in good health.

The CDR3 sequence is CASSQPGLAGELQETQYF. The CDR3 DNA reads as TGTGCCAGCAGCCAACCCGGACTAGCGGGAGAGCTCCAAGAGACCCAGTACTTC. The V call is TRBV4-2, the J call TRBJ2-5, with 13 bases matching TRBD2. V lost 2 bases, J lost 1 base, and 7 bases stayed unmatched. This CDR3 comprises 18 residues. CDR1 LGHNA and CDR2 YNFKEQ come from the germline V gene.

Comments on this clone: Other DNA sequences in this sample translate to the same CDR3. The V and J genes are TRBV18 and TRBJ1-1; D not resolved. CDR3 length: 13 residues. Between the trimmed V and J ends, which lost 4 bases and 1 base, there was a span of 7 bases. Germline CDR1 is KGHSH and CDR2 is LQKENI. The CDR3 spells CASSLGENTEAFF. The CDR3 nucleotides read TGTGCCAGCTCACTCGGGGAGAACACTGAAGCTTTCTTT.

V and J are TRBV28 and TRBJ1-3; TRBD1 is a possible D gene (6 bases). Germline CDR1 MDHEN, CDR2 SYDVKM. V gave up 8 bases and J gave up 4 bases, with 18 bases separating them. The CDR3 length is 15 residues. The CDR3 is CASGGMRAGGNTIYF. CDR3 sequence (DNA): TGTGCCAGCGGGGGCATGAGGGCTGGGGGAAACACCATATATTTT.

V gene TRBV7-9 combines with J gene TRBJ2-7, with 14 positions matching TRBD2. Unmatched junction bases numbered 9, after V lost 6 bases and J lost 5 bases. The CDR3 has 16 residues. CDR1 is SEHNR and CDR2 is FQNEAQ in the germline V gene (reference sequence). Here the CDR3 reads CASRGPGLAGDNEQYF. The CDR3 DNA reads as TGTGCCAGCAGGGGACCGGGACTAGCGGGAGACAACGAGCAGTACTTC.

J is TRBJ2-6 and V is TRBV7-3; a weak D match, TRBD1 (5 bases). The CDR3 extends over 17 amino acids. Trimming removed 5 bases from V and 0 bases from J, with 14 bases in between. Germline-derived CDR1 and CDR2 are SGHTA and FQGTGA. CDR3 residues: CASSRAAGNSGANVLTF. CDR3 coding DNA: TGTGCCAGCAGCAGGGCGGCAGGGAACTCTGGGGCCAACGTCCTGACTTTC.